A few counts support the clone carrying this T cell receptor (beta chain). The antigen remains unidentified. PCR was performed using 60 Vbeta and 13 Jbeta primers. Sequencing used immunoSEQ multiplex PCR; TCRdb keeps in-frame clones, though not all of them. This sample has roughly 100,000 clones; roughly a tenth occur once, and the top ten carry 5.5% to 7.5%. The data belong to a study of cytomegalovirus exposure and HLA in healthy donors. Study-level points and caveats: Judged likely to be a sequencing artifact was a cluster of highly shared sequence variants. Immune exposure data for these donors was limited to CMV serostatus.

Germline CDR1 reads LNHDA; CDR2 reads SQIVND (reference sequence). Between the trimmed V and J ends, which lost 5 bases and 4 bases, there was a span of 15 bases. The CDR3 sequence is 15 residues long. The sequencing input was PBMCs. This TCR was sampled from a man aged 40-49 years in good health and CMV-seropositive. This chain joins TRBV19 and TRBJ1-5; no reliable D call. The CDR3 DNA sequence: TGTGCCAGTAGTGCAATTGATAGAAGAAATCAGCCCCAGCATTTT. Its translation is CASSAIDRRNQPQHF.